This T cell receptor (beta chain) comes out of a study of blood T cell repertoires in COVID-19. Study-wide background: Samples taken during acute and convalescent COVID-19 were collected in the United States, Italy and Spain. PBMCs, B-cell-depleted T cells, or T cells were the source of the cDNA or gDNA that made up the material.

Methods used by the authors: The authors estimated nucleated cell counts from reference gene primer amplification. TCRdb's table, derived via immunoSEQ multiplex PCR, lists solely in-frame clones and lacks some. The DNA gave D and trimming, while V, J and clone size come from that table. The sample lists 48,000 or so clones, 80% to 95% seen once, with 2.5% to 3.5% in the top ten. The V and J ends lost 5 bases and 8 bases, in that order; junction bases with no gene match: 12. Germline V gene sequence: CDR1 MGHDK, CDR2 SYGVNS. The CDR3 consists of 17 residues. This TCR came from a human donor in a cohort sampled during active COVID-19. Sequenced input: peripheral blood. The chain combines TRBV25-1 with TRBJ2-3, with 14 bases fitting TRBD2. CDR3 DNA sequence: TGTGCCAGCAGTACTACCGGACTAGCGGGAGGATTAGGTACGCAGTATTTT. Amino acids: CASSTTGLAGGLGTQYF. Supplemented by reference TRBV25-1 and TRBJ2-3, the full variable domain reads EADIYQTPRYLVIGTGKKITLECSQTMGHDKMYWYQQDPGMELHLIHYSYGVNSTEKGDLSSESTVSRIRTEHFPLTLESARPSHTSQYLCASSTTGLAGGLGTQYFGPGTRLTVL.